The 17 T cell receptor beta chains below were found in one sample sequenced in a study of regulatory T cells in long-lasting Graves disease (TCRdb year 2021). Interpreted using the paper, the time point label stands for: newly diagnosed GD, antithyroid drugs for less than 3 months. For both TCR sequencing and RNA sequencing, RNA was extracted from PBMCs in TRIzol. Receptors were amplified or captured by multiplex PCR. The listed sequencing device is Illumina HiSeq 4000. CDR3 regions were amplified by Arm-PCR with iRepertoire HTBI primers to construct TCR beta libraries. TCRdb trimmed public reads at Q25 via fastp, called clones via MiXCR and kept in-frame beta chains. Entries are consolidated by CDR3 protein sequence, retaining the most common genes and DNA. The sample contains 200,000 to 250,000 distinct CDR3 sequences, 20% to 25% of them found a single time. The top ten hold approximately 15% of the sample.

The sample consisted of peripheral blood mononuclear cells (PBMCs), taken at new diagnosis, from a patient treated with antithyroid drugs. The receptors here all came from a female donor with Graves disease.

This clonotype was counted at least ten times. The chain carries TRBV27 and TRBJ1-4, with D hard to call. The CDR3 consists of 15 residues. Germline lookup yields CDR1 MNHEY and CDR2 SMNVEV (reference sequence). V was pared by 5 bases and J by 8 bases, with 18 bases between. The CDR3 sequence is CASSHREATREKLFF. CDR3 DNA sequence: TGTGCCAGCAGTCACCGTGAAGCCACTAGGGAAAAACTGTTTTTT.

Note on this clonotype: A much larger clone sits a single nucleotide away, making a read error possible. The chain carries TRBV7-3 and TRBJ2-3; D may be TRBD2 (7 bases). There are 15 residues in the CDR3. Germline loops: CDR1 SGHTA, CDR2 FQGTGA. Trimming left V 3 bases short and J 4 bases short, with 14 bases between. This CDR3 is CASSLRAGHPDTQYF. The CDR3 DNA follows: TGTGCCAGCAGCTTGAGAGCGGGACACCCAGATACGCAGTATTTT.

This clonotype occurred many times. The rearrangement joins TRBV24-1 to TRBJ2-3, with a tentative D call TRBD1 (6 bases). The CDR3 covers 14 residues. V lost 4 bases to trimming and J lost 5 bases, with 12 bases between them. Germline CDR1 and CDR2: KGHDR and SFDVKD. CDR3 sequence reads: CATSEARGQDTQYF. Here the CDR3 DNA reads TGTGCCACCAGTGAAGCCAGGGGTCAAGATACGCAGTATTTT.

This clonotype occurred many times. The genes are TRBV2 and TRBJ2-5; 7 bases align to TRBD1. V shed 9 bases and J 4 bases; nucleotides not matched to a gene: 8. CDR1 SNHLY and CDR2 FYNNEI come from the germline V gene. This CDR3 has 13 amino acids. The CDR3 reads CASVSTGVETQYF. The CDR3 nucleotides are TGTGCCAGTGTTAGTACAGGGGTAGAGACCCAGTACTTC.

This chain connects TRBV6-2 or TRBV6-3 to TRBJ1-6; the D gene is possibly TRBD1 (6 bases). In germline, CDR1 is MNHEY, CDR2 SVGEGT. The V end lost 6 bases, the J end lost 0 bases, and 24 bases lay between the germline ends. The CDR3 runs 20 residues. The CDR3 nucleotides read TGTGCCAGCAGCCGTCTCGGACAGCTTCGGCGCGGCTCCTATAATTCACCCCTCCACTTT. Protein: CASSRLGQLRRGSYNSPLHF.

In its sample, this clonotype was seen many times. V gene TRBV5-6 combines with J gene TRBJ2-3; 7 nucleotides match TRBD1. Germline CDR1 is SGHDT and CDR2 is YYEEEE. The V gene end was trimmed by 1 base and the J gene end by 1 base; junction bases not matched to a gene: 3. This CDR3 comprises 15 residues. The CDR3 protein is CASSLKGARTDTQYF. The CDR3 nucleotides read TGTGCCAGCAGCTTGAAGGGGGCCCGCACAGATACGCAGTATTTT.

A word on this clonotype: This likely traces to a read error, being one base from a far larger clone. The V call is TRBV11-2, the J call TRBJ2-5; 8 bases match TRBD1. Germline CDR1 and CDR2: SGHAT and FQNNGV. There are 14 residues in the CDR3. Trimming took 4 bases from V and 11 from J; bases not matched to a gene: 12. The CDR3, as DNA: TGTGCCAGCAGCTCTCAGGGGGCCTACAATGAGCAGTACTTC. Translating gives CASSSQGAYNEQYF. The full variable domain, with the rest looked up from reference TRBV11-2 and TRBJ2-5, is EAGVAQSPRYKIIEKRQSVAFWCNPISGHATLYWYQQILGQGPKLLIQFQNNGVVDDSQLPKDRFSAERLKGVDSTLKIQPAKLEDSAVYLCASSSQGAYNEQYFGPGTRLLVL.

This clonotype has only a few counts. Just one base apart from a much larger clone, this may be a read error. The V gene is TRBV2, the J gene TRBJ1-2; possible D gene TRBD1, 6 bases. The V gene lost 4 bases and the J gene lost 3 bases, with 12 bases spanning the gap. Germline CDR1 and CDR2: SNHLY and FYNNEI. The CDR3 has 14 residues. CDR3: CASSGRTAYYGYTF. CDR3 nucleotides: TGTGCCAGCAGTGGAAGGACAGCGTACTATGGCTACACCTTC.

The genes are TRBV19 and TRBJ1-5; D not certain. The CDR3 contains 15 residues. Deletions cut 2 bases from V and 3 bases from J, with 11 bases between. Germline V gene data show CDR1 as LNHDA and CDR2 as SQIVND (reference sequence). CDR3 protein: CASSINVSPNQPQHF. For the CDR3, the DNA is TGTGCCAGTAGTATAAACGTCAGCCCCAATCAGCCCCAGCATTTT.

Comment on this clonotype: It may be a read error: a sequence one base away is much more abundant. The chain uses TRBV29-1 and TRBJ1-5; 7 bases match TRBD1. The CDR3 runs 13 residues. Germline-derived CDR1 and CDR2 are SQVTM and ANQGSEA. CDR3 amino acids: CGCGDRVNQPQHF. The DNA for the CDR3 is TGCGGCTGTGGAGACAGGGTAAATCAGCCCCAGCATTTT. Looking up the rest from reference TRBV29-1 and TRBJ1-5 gives the full variable domain: SAVISQKPSRDICQRGTSLTIQCQVDSQVTMMFWYRQQPGQSLTLIATANQGSEATYESGFVIDKFPISRPNLTFSTLTVSNMSPEDSSIYLCGCGDRVNQPQHFGDGTRLSIL.

This clonotype has a count of ten or more. The V call is TRBV27, the J call TRBJ1-6, with TRBD1 as a possible D gene (6 bases). CDR3 length: 15 amino acids. CDR1 and CDR2 from the germline V gene are MNHEY and SMNVEV (reference sequence). Deletions cut 8 bases from V and 6 bases from J, with 17 bases between. The CDR3 DNA reads as TGTGCCAGCGGTTACCGGACAGAGACTAATTCACCCCTCCACTTT. It codes for CASGYRTETNSPLHF.

This clonotype has just a few counts. A read error may explain this, as a much larger clone is one base away. The chain joins TRBV28 to TRBJ2-7; D perhaps matches TRBD1 (6 bases). Germline loops: CDR1 MDHEN, CDR2 SYDVKM. This CDR3 spans 12 amino acids. The CDR3 region is CASRTDRYGQYF. In DNA, the CDR3 is TGTGCCAGCAGAACCGACAGGTACGGGCAGTACTTC.

This clonotype was detected many times. The J gene is TRBJ2-7, the V gene TRBV27, with D tentatively TRBD1 (5 bases). The V end was cut by 2 bases, the J end by 4 bases, with 12 bases between. The CDR3 has 14 amino acids. Germline values: CDR1 MNHEY, CDR2 SMNVEV (reference sequence). The CDR3 DNA is TGTGCCAGCAGTTTAGGAGACAGTCGATACGAGCAGTACTTC. This gives the protein CASSLGDSRYEQYF.

The table lists this clonotype with a count of one. Since a far larger clone is one base different, this is likely a read error. The V and J genes are TRBV18 and TRBJ2-5, with D uncertain. The CDR3 is 12 amino acids. Germline V CDR1 and CDR2: KGHSH, LQKENI. CDR3 in DNA: TGTGCCAGCTCACAAACTATCGGTGAGCAGTCCTTC. Translation gives CASSQTIGEQSF.

The rearrangement links TRBV28 to TRBJ2-2; tentatively, D is TRBD1 (5 bases). Germline V gene sequence: CDR1 MDHEN, CDR2 SYDVKM. This CDR3 spans 14 amino acids. Trimming stripped 8 bases from V and 0 bases from J, with 10 bases between. The CDR3 nucleotides read TGTGCCAGCTGGCCGACAGCGAACACCGGGGAGCTGTTTTTT. This codes for CASWPTANTGELFF.

This clonotype occurred many times. The chain combines TRBV7-2 with TRBJ2-3; D is possibly TRBD2 (5 bases). Germline V gene sequence: CDR1 SGHTA, CDR2 FQGNSA. Deletions cut 5 bases from V and 4 bases from J, with 19 bases between. The CDR3 covers 16 residues. The CDR3 sequence: CASSPRKVGAADTQYF. Written as DNA, the CDR3 is TGTGCCAGCAGCCCCCGAAAGGTGGGAGCGGCAGATACGCAGTATTTT.

The CDR3 nucleotides are TGTGCCAGCAGCCCCAGACTAGCGGGGGGCAACACAGATACGCAGCATTTT. This translates into CASSPRLAGGNTDTQHF. The V call is TRBV7-9, the J call TRBJ2-3; possible D gene TRBD1, 6 bases. The end of the DNA is better explained by TRBJ1-5, so the J call may be wrong. Germline V CDR1 and CDR2: SEHNR, FQNEAQ (reference sequence). The CDR3 totals 17 residues.